The sequence of this T cell receptor (beta chain) was determined in a study of post-analysis software for immune sequencing data. Study-level information: Patients with relapsing-remitting, secondary progressive and progressive-relapsing multiple sclerosis courses were all represented. Study conclusions and caveats: Co-batched samples clustered tightly together by F measure. TRBV5-6, TRBV5-1 and TRBV20-1 were among four to six TRBV segments more frequent in patients than controls.

TCR beta cDNA libraries included unique molecular identifiers. T cells numbering about 0.9 to 10 million yielded cDNA molecules that totaled roughly 500,000. Each CDR3 protein gets one entry after TCRdb re-called the PCR reads with MiXCR. In the table there are over 700,000 distinct CDR3 sequences, just under 30% of which are singletons. This CDR3 is 15 amino acids long. Germline assignment: CDR1 SGHKS and CDR2 YYEKEE (reference sequence). A note on this clonotype: Its matching antigen is unknown.

The chain employs TRBV5-5 and TRBJ2-5, with D perhaps given as TRBD1 or TRBD2 (5 bases each). The J call may be faulty, since TRBJ2-1 better matches the DNA end. The sample consisted of blood. The TCR sequence derives from a girl aged 5-17 years with multiple sclerosis. DNA for the CDR3: TGTGCCAGCAGCTGGGGACGGCAGTTCCAAGAGACCCAGTTCTTC. Amino acids: CASSWGRQFQETQFF.